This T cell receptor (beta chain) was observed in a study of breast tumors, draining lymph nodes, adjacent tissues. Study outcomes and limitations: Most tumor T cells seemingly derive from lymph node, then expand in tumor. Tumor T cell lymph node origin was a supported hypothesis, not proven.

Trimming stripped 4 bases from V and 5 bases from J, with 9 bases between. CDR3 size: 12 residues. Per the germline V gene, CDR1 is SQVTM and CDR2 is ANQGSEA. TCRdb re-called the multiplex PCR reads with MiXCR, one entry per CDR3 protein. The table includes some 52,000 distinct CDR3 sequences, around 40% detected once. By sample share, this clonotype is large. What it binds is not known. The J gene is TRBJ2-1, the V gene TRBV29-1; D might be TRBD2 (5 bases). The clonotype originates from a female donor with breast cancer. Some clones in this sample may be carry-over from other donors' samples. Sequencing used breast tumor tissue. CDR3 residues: CSVVWRDNEQFF. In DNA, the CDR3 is TGCAGCGTTGTCTGGCGGGACAATGAGCAGTTCTTC.